A single sample gave rise to the 3 T cell receptor beta chains below, sequenced in a study of cytomegalovirus exposure and HLA in healthy donors. The PCR used 60 Vbeta and 13 Jbeta primers. Here immunoSEQ multiplex PCR was the method, and the copy in TCRdb shows in-frame clones only, minus some. The sample shows approximately 210,000 clones, 82% of them seen only once. The source material was PBMCs. These receptors were taken from a man aged 35-49 years in good health and CMV-seropositive.

J is TRBJ2-1 and V is TRBV9; tentatively, D is TRBD2 (5 bases). Germline values: CDR1 SGDLS, CDR2 YYNGEE. Trimming shortened V by 2 bases and J by 3 bases, and 15 bases separated the two germline ends. The CDR3 covers 16 residues. The CDR3: CASSVGRSGFYNEQFF. The CDR3 bases are TGTGCCAGCAGCGTGGGGAGATCCGGCTTCTACAATGAGCAGTTCTTC.

In this sample, this clone turned up a few times. CDR3 amino acids: CASSWGQGVRAEAFF. The CDR3 region has the DNA TGTGCCAGCAGCTGGGGACAGGGAGTAAGGGCTGAAGCTTTCTTT. The chain links TRBV6-5 to TRBJ1-1; 9 bases are shared with TRBD1. Germline values: CDR1 MNHEY, CDR2 SVGAGI. This CDR3 is 15 amino acids long. V lost 6 bases, J lost 6 bases, and 11 bases stayed unmatched.

DNA of the CDR3: TGTGCCAGCAGCTTATGGGGGCAGGGGGCGCTTAACACTGAAGCTTTCTTT. It is translated as CASSLWGQGALNTEAFF. V gene TRBV7-2 combines with J gene TRBJ1-1; 8 bases fit TRBD1. The CDR3 sequence is 17 residues long. Germline CDR1 reads SGHTA; CDR2 reads FQGNSA. With 2 bases clipped from V and 2 bases from J, the junction kept 10 bases outside the gene matches.